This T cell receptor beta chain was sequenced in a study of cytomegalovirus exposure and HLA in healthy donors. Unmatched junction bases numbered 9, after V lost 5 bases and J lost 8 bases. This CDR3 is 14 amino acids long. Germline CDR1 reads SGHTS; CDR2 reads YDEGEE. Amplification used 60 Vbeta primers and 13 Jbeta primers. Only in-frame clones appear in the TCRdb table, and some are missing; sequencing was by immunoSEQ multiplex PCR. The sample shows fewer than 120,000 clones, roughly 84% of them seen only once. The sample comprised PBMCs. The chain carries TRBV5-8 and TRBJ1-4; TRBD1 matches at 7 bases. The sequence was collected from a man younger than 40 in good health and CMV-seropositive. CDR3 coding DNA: TGTGCCAGCAGGTTAACAGGGGCTGGGGAAAAACTGTTTTTT. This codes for CASRLTGAGEKLFF.